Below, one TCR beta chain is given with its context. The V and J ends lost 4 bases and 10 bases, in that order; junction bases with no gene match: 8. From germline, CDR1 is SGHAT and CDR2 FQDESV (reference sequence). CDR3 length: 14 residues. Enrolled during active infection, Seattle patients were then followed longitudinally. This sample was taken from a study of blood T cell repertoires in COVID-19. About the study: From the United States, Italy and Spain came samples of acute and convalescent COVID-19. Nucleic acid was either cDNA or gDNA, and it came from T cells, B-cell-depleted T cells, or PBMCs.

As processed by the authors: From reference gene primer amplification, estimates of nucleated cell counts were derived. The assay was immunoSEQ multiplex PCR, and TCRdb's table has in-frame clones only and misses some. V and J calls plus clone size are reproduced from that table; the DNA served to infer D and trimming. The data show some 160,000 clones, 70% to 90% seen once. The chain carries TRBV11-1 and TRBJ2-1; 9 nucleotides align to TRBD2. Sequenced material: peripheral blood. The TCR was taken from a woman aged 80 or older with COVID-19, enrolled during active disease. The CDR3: CASSSGTSTEEQFF. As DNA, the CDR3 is TGTGCCAGCAGCTCCGGGACTAGCACTGAGGAGCAGTTCTTC.